This T cell receptor (beta chain) originates from a study of T cell changes during pregnancy in multiple sclerosis. This CDR3 contains 13 residues. Germline-derived CDR1 and CDR2 are SQVTM and ANQGSEA. Losses at the gene ends were 3 bases for V and 6 bases for J; bases not matched to a gene: 5. Produced via immunoSEQ multiplex PCR; TCRdb's table is partial and in-frame only. The table lists 45,000 to 55,000 clones, about 92% of them singletons. The sequence derives from a female donor with multiple sclerosis, enrolled in a pregnancy study. The V call is TRBV29-1, the J call TRBJ1-1; the match to TRBD1 covers 9 bases. This specimen was CD4+ T cells from peripheral blood mononuclear cells, taken after pregnancy. CDR3 in DNA: TGCAGCGTTGATCAGGACAGGGGCTCTGAAGCTTTCTTT. It codes for CSVDQDRGSEAFF. Supplemented by reference TRBV29-1 and TRBJ1-1, the full variable domain reads SAVISQKPSRDICQRGTSLTIQCQVDSQVTMMFWYRQQPGQSLTLIATANQGSEATYESGFVIDKFPISRPNLTFSTLTVSNMSPEDSSIYLCSVDQDRGSEAFFGQGTRLTVV.